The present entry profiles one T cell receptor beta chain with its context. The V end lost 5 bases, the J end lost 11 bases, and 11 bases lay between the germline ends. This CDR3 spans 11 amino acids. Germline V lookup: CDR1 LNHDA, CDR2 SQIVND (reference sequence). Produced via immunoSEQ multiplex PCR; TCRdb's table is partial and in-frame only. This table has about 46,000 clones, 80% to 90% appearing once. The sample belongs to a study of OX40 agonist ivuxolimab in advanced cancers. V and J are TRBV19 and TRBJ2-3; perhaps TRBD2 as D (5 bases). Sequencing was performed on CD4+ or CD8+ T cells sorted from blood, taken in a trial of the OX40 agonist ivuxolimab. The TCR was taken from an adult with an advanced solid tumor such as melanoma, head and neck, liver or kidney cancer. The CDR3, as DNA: TGTGCCAGTAGTGCGGGCACCCAGCAGTATTTT. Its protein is CASSAGTQQYF.